This T cell receptor (beta chain) was found in a study of control samples from healthy donors and cancer patients. Only in-frame clones appear in the TCRdb table, and some are missing; sequencing was by immunoSEQ multiplex PCR. The data show 70,000 to 90,000 clones, with roughly 94% seen just once and approximately 6% held by the top ten. V lost 5 bases and J lost 6; bases outside the gene matches: 6. CDR3 length: 14 amino acids. Germline values: CDR1 SGHRS, CDR2 YFSETQ. The chain employs TRBV5-1 and TRBJ2-1; 9 bases map to TRBD1. This clonotype was sampled from a woman aged 40-49 years in good health. The source material was blood. The CDR3 DNA is TGCGCCAGCAGAACCGGGACAGGGTTCAATGAGCAGTTCTTC. The encoded protein is CASRTGTGFNEQFF.